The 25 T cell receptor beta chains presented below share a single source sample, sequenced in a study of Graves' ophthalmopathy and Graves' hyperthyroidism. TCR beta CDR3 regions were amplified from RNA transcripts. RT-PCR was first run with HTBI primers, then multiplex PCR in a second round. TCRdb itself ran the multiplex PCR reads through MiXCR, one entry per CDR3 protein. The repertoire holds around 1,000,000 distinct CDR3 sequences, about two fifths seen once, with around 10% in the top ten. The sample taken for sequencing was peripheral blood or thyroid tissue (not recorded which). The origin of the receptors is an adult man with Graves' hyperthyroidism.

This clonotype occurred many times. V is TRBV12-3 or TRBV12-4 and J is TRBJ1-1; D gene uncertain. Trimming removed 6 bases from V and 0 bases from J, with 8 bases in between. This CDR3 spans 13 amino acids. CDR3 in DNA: TGTGCCAGCAGCACGACACTGAACACTGAAGCTTTCTTT. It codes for CASSTTLNTEAFF.

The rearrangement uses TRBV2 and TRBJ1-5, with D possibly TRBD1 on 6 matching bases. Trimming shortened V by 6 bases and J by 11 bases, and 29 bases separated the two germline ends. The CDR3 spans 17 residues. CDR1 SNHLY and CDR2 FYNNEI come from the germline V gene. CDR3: CASREGSSGGLGETQHF. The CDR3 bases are TGTGCCAGCAGAGAGGGATCTAGCGGGGGGCTGGGAGAGACCCAGCATTTT.

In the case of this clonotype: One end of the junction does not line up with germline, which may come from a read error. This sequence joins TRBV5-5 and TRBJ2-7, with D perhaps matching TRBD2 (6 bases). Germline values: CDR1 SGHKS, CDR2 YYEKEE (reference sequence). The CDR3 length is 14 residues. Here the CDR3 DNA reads TGTGCCAGCAGCTTGGCGTCGGGGGTGTACGAGCCGTACTTC. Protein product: CASSLASGVYEPYF.

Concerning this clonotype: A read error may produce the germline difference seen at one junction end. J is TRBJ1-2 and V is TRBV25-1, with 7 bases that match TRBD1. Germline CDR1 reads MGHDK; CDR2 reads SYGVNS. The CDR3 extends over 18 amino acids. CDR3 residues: CACSAPAPDRSGNYGYTF. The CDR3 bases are TGTGCCTGCAGTGCGCCCGCCCCGGACAGGTCGGGAAACTATGGCTACACCTTC.

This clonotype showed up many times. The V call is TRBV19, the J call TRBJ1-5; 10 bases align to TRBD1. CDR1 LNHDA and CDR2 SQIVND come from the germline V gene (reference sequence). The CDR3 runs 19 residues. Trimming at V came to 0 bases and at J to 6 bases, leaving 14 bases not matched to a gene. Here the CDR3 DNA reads TGTGCCAGTAGTATAGATCGTCGGAATTCCGGGACAGGGGTTCAGCCCCAGCATTTT. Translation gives CASSIDRRNSGTGVQPQHF.

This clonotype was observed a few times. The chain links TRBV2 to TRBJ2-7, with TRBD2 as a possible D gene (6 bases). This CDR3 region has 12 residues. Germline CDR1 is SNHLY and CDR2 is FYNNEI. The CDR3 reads CVSRAGTYEQYF. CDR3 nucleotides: TGTGTCTCCCGGGCGGGAACCTACGAGCAGTACTTC. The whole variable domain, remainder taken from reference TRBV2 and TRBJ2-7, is EPEVTQTPSHQVTQMGQEVILRCVPISNHLYFYWYRQILGQKVEFLVSFYNNEISEKSEIFDDQFSVERPDGSNFTLKIRSTKLEDSAMYFCVSRAGTYEQYFGPGTRLTVT.

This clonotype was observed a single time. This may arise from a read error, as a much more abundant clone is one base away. The DNA for the CDR3 is TGTGCCAGCAGCTTAGGGCGAGGGGGTTTGGGCGACGAGCAGTACTTC. Translating gives CASSLGRGGLGDEQYF. V gene TRBV7-6 combines with J gene TRBJ2-7; weak D call: TRBD1 (6 bases). Germline V gives CDR1 SGHVS, CDR2 FNYEAQ. With 1 base removed from V and 5 bases from J, the gap between germline ends came to 18 bases. The CDR3 consists of 16 residues.

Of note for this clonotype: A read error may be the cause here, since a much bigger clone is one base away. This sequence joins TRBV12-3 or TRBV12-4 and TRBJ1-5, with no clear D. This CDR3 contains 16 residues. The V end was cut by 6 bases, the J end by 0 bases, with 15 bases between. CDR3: CASSAGAYGSNQPQHF. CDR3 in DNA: TGTGCCAGCAGCGCGGGCGCTTACGGTAGCAATCAGCCCCAGCATTTT.

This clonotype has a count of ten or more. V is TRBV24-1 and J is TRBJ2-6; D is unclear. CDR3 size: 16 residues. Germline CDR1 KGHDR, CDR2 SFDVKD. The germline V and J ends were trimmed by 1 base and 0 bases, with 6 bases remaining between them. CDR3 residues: CATSDLKGSGANVLTF. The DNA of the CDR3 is TGTGCCACCAGTGATTTAAAGGGCTCTGGGGCCAACGTCCTGACTTTC.

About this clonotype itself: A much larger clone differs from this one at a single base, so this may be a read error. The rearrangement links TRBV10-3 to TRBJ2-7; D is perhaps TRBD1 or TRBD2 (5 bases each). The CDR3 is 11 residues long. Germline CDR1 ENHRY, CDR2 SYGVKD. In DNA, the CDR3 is TGTGCCAGCAGTTGTGGGACCGGGCAGTACTTC. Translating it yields CASSCGTGQYF.

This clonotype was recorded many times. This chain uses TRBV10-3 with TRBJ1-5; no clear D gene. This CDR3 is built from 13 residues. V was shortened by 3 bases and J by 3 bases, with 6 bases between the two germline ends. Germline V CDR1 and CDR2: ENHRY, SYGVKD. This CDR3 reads CAISEQNNQPQHF. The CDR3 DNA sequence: TGTGCCATCAGTGAACAGAACAATCAGCCCCAGCATTTT.

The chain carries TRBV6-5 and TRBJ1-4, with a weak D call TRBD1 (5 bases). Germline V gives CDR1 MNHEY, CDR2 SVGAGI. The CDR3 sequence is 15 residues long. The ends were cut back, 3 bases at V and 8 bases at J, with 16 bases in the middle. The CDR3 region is CASSYSGQGLEKLFF. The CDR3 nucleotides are TGTGCCAGCAGTTATTCGGGTCAGGGATTAGAAAAACTGTTTTTT.

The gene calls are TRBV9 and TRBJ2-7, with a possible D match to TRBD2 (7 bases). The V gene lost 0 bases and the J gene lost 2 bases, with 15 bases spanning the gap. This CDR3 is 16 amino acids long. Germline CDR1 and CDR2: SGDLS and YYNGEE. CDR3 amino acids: CASSVGGRGGAYEQYF. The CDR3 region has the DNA TGTGCCAGCAGCGTAGGAGGTAGGGGGGGGGCCTACGAGCAGTACTTC. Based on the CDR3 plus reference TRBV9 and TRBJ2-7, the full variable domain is DSGVTQTPKHLITATGQRVTLRCSPRSGDLSVYWYQQSLDQGLQFLIQYYNGEERAKGNILERFSAQQFPDLHSELNLSSLELGDSALYFCASSVGGRGGAYEQYFGPGTRLTVT.

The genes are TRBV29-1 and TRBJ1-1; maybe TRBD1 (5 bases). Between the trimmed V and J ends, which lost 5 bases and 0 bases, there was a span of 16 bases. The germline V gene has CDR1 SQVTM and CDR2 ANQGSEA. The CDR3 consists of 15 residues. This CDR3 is CSVRSGWGMNTEAFF. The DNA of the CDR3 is TGCAGCGTTAGGTCGGGGTGGGGGATGAACACTGAAGCTTTCTTT.

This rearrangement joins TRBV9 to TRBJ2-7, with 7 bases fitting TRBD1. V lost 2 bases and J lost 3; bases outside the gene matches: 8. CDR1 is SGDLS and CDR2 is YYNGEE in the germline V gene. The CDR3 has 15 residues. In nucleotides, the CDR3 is TGTGCCAGCAGCGTTGACCGGGACAGCAGCTACGAGCAGTACTTC. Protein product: CASSVDRDSSYEQYF. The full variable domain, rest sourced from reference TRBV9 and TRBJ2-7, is DSGVTQTPKHLITATGQRVTLRCSPRSGDLSVYWYQQSLDQGLQFLIQYYNGEERAKGNILERFSAQQFPDLHSELNLSSLELGDSALYFCASSVDRDSSYEQYFGPGTRLTVT.

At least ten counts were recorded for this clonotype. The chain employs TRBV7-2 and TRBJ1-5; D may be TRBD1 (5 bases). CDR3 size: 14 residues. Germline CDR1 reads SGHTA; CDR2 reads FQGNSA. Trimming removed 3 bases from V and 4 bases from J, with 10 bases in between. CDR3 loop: CASSFTGLNQPQHF. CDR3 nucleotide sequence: TGTGCCAGCAGCTTCACAGGACTGAATCAGCCCCAGCATTTT.

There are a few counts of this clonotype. CDR3 residues: CASSFRQGDYGYTF. The CDR3 DNA sequence: TGTGCCAGCAGCTTCCGACAGGGGGACTATGGCTACACCTTC. The rearrangement uses TRBV7-8 and TRBJ1-2, with 9 bases that match TRBD1. The CDR3 spans 14 residues. The germline V gene encodes CDR1 SGHVS and CDR2 FQNEAQ. V was clipped by 3 bases and J by 3 bases; unmatched bases: 2.

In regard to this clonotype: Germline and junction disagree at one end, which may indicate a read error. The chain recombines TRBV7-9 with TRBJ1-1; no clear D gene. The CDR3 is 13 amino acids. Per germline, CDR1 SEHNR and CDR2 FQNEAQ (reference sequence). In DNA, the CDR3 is TGTGCCAGCAGCGATGGAGATAACACTGAGGCTTTCTTT. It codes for CASSDGDNTEAFF.

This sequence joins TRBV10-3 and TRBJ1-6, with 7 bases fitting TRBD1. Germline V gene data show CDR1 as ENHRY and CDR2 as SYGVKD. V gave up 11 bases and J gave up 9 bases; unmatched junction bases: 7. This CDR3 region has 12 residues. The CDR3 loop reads CALDRRGSPLHF. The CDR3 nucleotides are TGTGCCCTGGACAGGCGCGGTTCACCCCTCCACTTT.

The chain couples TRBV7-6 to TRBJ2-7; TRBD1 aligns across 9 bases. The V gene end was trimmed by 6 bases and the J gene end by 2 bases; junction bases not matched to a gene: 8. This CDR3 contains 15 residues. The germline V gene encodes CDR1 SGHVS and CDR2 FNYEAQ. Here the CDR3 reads CASSRGQGPPYEQYF. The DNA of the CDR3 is TGTGCCAGCAGTCGCGGACAGGGGCCCCCCTACGAGCAGTACTTC.

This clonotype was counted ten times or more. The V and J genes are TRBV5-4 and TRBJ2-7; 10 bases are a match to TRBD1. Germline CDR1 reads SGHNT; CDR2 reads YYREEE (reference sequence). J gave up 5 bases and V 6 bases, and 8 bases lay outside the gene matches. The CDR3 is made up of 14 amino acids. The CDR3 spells CASKVGTGVHEQYF. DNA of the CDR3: TGTGCCAGCAAGGTCGGGACAGGGGTCCACGAGCAGTACTTC.

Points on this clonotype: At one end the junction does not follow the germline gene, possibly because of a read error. CDR3 sequence: CAISESTNSGYTF. In DNA, the CDR3 is TGTGCCATCAGTGAGTCGACGAACTCTGGCTACACCTTC. The gene calls are TRBV10-3 and TRBJ1-2; D is ambiguous. The CDR3 contains 13 residues. Per the germline V gene, CDR1 is ENHRY and CDR2 is SYGVKD.

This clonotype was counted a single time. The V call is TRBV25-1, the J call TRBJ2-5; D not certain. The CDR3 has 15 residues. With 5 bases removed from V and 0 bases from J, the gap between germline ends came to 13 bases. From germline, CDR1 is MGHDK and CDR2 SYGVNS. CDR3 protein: CASSLYGRDQETQYF. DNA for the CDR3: TGTGCCAGCAGTTTATATGGTCGAGACCAAGAGACCCAGTACTTC.

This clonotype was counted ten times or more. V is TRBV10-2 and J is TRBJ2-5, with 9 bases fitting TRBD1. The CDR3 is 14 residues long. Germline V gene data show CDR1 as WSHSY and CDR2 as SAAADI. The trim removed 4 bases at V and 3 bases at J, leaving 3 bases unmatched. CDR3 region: CASSGRDREETQYF. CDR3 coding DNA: TGCGCCAGCAGTGGACGGGACAGGGAAGAGACCCAGTACTTC.

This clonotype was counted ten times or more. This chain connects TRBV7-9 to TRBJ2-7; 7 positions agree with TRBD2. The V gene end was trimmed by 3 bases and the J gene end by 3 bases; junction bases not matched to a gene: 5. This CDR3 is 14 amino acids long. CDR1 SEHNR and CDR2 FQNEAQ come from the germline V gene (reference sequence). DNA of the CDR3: TGTGCCAGCAGCTTGACTAGCCGGGTCTACGAGCAGTACTTC. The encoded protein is CASSLTSRVYEQYF.